The clone carrying this TCR beta chain showed up just a few times. Its specificity is not known. The record originates from a study of T-cell reconstitution after alpha-beta-depleted transplantation in children. Study-level points and caveats: There were reportedly several hundred expanded graft clones from which alpha-beta T cells came about two months after transplant.

Molecular barcoding with unique molecular identifiers was used for the TCRbeta library. TCRdb reanalysed the PCR reads using MiXCR and keeps one entry per CDR3 protein. The table records tens of thousands of distinct CDR3 sequences, 15% to 20% of them present only once. Germline V gene data show CDR1 as SGHNT and CDR2 as YYREEE (reference sequence). The J segment lost 0 bases and the V segment lost 0 bases, leaving 14 bases of the junction unmatched. The CDR3 length is 21 residues. This chain links TRBV5-4 with TRBJ2-1, with TRBD2 identical over 11 bases. This receptor was taken from a male patient between 2 and 15 years old who had a stem cell transplant for acute lymphoblastic leukemia, so the T cells may come from the graft donor. The material sequenced was PBMCs, mostly from graft donor cells, taken 360 days after TCRalphabeta/CD19-depleted stem cell transplant. The CDR3, as DNA: TGTGCCAGCAGCTTGGTCAAGGGCCCGACTAGCGGGGCCAGCTCCTACAATGAGCAGTTCTTC. Protein: CASSLVKGPTSGASSYNEQFF.